Sequencing of this TCR beta chain was carried out in a study of T-cell memory formation after mild COVID-19. This clonotype has more than one count but fewer than ten. TCRdb used MiXCR to reprocess the 5' RACE reads, holding one entry per CDR3 protein. The data contain approximately 190,000 distinct CDR3 sequences, around 19% of them singletons. CDR3 size: 15 residues. Trimming cost V 3 bases and J 5 bases, with 16 bases left between them. Looked up from germline, CDR1 is SGHTA and CDR2 is FQGTGA. The genes are TRBV7-3 and TRBJ2-5; tentatively, D is TRBD2 (7 bases). The TCR originated in an adult woman who had mild COVID-19 (a few samples of this study predate the infection). Cell type and time point are not known. The sequencing sample was made of PBMCs or a T cell subset sorted from them (not recorded which). In nucleotides, the CDR3 is TGTGCCAGCAGCTTCGCCCCGGGGGGCCGGGAGACCCAGTACTTC. This codes for CASSFAPGGRETQYF.